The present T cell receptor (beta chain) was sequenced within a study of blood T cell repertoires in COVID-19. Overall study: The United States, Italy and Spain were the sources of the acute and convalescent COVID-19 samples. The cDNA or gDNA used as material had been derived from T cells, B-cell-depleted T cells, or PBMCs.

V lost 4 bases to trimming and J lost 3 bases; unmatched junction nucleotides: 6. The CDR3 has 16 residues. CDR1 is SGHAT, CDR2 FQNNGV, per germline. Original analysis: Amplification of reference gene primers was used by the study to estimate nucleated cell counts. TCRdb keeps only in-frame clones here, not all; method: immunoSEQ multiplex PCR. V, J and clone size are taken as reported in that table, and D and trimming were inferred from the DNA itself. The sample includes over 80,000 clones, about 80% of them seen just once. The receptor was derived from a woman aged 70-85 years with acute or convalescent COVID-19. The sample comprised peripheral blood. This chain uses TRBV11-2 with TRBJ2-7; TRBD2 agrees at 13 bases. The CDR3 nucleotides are TGTGCCAGCAGCTCCCCCGGGACTAGCGGGAACTACGAGCAGTACTTC. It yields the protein CASSSPGTSGNYEQYF.